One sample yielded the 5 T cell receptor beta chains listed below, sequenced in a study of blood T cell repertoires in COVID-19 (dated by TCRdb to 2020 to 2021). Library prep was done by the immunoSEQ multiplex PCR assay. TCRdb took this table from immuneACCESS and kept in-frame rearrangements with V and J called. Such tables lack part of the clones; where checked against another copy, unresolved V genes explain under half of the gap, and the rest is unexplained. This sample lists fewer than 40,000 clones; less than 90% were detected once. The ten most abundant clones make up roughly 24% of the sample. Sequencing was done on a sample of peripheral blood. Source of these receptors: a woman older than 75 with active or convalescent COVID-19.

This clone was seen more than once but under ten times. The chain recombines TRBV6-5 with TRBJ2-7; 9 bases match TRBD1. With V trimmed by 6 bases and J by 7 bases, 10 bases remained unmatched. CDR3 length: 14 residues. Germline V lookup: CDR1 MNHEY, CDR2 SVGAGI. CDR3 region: CASSTGTGWVEQYF. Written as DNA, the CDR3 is TGTGCCAGCAGCACCGGGACAGGGTGGGTAGAGCAGTACTTC.

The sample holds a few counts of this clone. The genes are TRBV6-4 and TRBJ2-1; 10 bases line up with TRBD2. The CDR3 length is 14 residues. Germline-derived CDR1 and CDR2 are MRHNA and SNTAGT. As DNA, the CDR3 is TGTGAAAAAAGCGGGGGGGCTGGGTACAATGAGCAGTTCTTC. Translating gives CEKSGGAGYNEQFF.

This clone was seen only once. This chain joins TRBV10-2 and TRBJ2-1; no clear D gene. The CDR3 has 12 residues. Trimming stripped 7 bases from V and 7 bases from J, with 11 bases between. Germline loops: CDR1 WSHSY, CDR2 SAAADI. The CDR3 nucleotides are TGCGCCAGCAATAGAGCTGGTAATGAGCAGTTCTTC. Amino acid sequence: CASNRAGNEQFF.

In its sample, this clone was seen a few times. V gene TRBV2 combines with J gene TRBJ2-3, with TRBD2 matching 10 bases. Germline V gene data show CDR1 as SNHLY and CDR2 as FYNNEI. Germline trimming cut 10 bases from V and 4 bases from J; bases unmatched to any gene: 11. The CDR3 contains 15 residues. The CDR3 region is CATSPRAGGPDTQYF. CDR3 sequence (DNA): TGTGCCACCTCCCCGCGAGCGGGGGGGCCAGATACGCAGTATTTT.

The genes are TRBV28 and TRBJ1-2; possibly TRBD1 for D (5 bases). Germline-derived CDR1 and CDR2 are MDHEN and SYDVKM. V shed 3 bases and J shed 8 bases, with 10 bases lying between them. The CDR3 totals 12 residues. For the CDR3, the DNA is TGTGCCAGCAGTTTGTGGGGGGACGGCTACACCTTC. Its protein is CASSLWGDGYTF.